Shown below are 7 T cell receptor beta chains from a single sample sequenced in a study of T cells after yellow fever vaccination. TCRdb re-analysed the 5' RACE reads in MiXCR, keeping a single row per CDR3 protein. The sample carries under 500,000 distinct CDR3 sequences, around 20% recorded once. This specimen consisted of PBMCs, obtained before the yellow fever booster vaccination. The receptors were gathered from a man aged 18 to 35 who received the YFV17D yellow fever vaccine.

This clonotype was seen more than once but under ten times. V gene TRBV20-1 combines with J gene TRBJ2-5; D is unresolved. V lost 8 bases and J 7 bases, leaving 17 bases between the germline ends. Germline V lookup: CDR1 DFQATT, CDR2 SNEGSKA (reference sequence). The CDR3 spans 12 residues. In nucleotides, the CDR3 is TGCAGTTGTGACTTTAGCACCGGGACCCAGTACTTC. Protein sequence: CSCDFSTGTQYF.

This clonotype has more than one count but fewer than ten. The chain joins TRBV5-1 to TRBJ2-3, with TRBD2 matching over 11 bases. V shed 1 base, J shed 3 bases, and the junction held 7 bases outside the gene matches. Germline CDR1 reads SGHRS; CDR2 reads YFSETQ. This CDR3 contains 17 residues. Here the CDR3 reads CASSLRLAGGVTDTQYF. The DNA for the CDR3 is TGCGCCAGCAGCTTGAGGCTAGCGGGGGGCGTAACAGATACGCAGTATTTT. Combining the CDR3 with reference TRBV5-1 and TRBJ2-3 gives the whole variable domain KAGVTQTPRYLIKTRGQQVTLSCSPISGHRSVSWYQQTPGQGLQFLFEYFSETQRNKGNFPGRFSGRQFSNSRSEMNVSTLELGDSALYLCASSLRLAGGVTDTQYFGPGTRLTVL.

The chain couples TRBV4-3 to TRBJ2-2; 8 bases map to TRBD1. CDR3 length: 16 residues. CDR1 LGHNA and CDR2 YSLEER come from the germline V gene. Trimming removed 1 base from V and 1 base from J; junction bases left unmatched: 2. The CDR3, as DNA: TGCGCCAGCAGCCAAGGGACAGGGTTGAACACCGGGGAGCTGTTTTTT. Translated, it gives CASSQGTGLNTGELFF.

This chain uses TRBV24-1 with TRBJ1-2; the match to TRBD1 covers 10 bases. Unmatched junction bases numbered 3, after V lost 5 bases and J lost 7 bases. Germline CDR1 and CDR2: KGHDR and SFDVKD. The CDR3 covers 13 residues. The CDR3 sequence is CATSAGTGVGYTF. CDR3 DNA: TGTGCCACCAGTGCCGGGACAGGGGTTGGCTACACCTTC.

In its sample, this clonotype was seen a few times. This chain connects TRBV4-1 to TRBJ2-7; 10 bases agree with TRBD1. The germline V gene has CDR1 MGHRA and CDR2 YSYEKL. V gave up 0 bases and J gave up 2 bases; unmatched junction bases: 1. This CDR3 has 15 amino acids. This CDR3 reads CASSQEGTGAYEQYV. In DNA, the CDR3 is TGCGCCAGCAGCCAAGAGGGGACAGGGGCCTACGAGCAGTACGTC.

In DNA, the CDR3 is TGTGCCAGCAAGGGAGGGCGGGGTGATCAGCCCCAGCATTTT. Translation: CASKGGRGDQPQHF. V gene TRBV12-3 or TRBV12-4 combines with J gene TRBJ1-5; D not resolved. V dropped 7 bases and J dropped 5 bases, with 15 bases sitting between them. The CDR3 is 14 residues long.

This chain links TRBV3-1 with TRBJ2-2, with TRBD2 matching over 7 bases. The CDR3 contains 15 residues. The V gene end was trimmed by 4 bases and the J gene end by 7 bases; junction bases not matched to a gene: 9. The germline gives CDR1 LGHDT, CDR2 YNNKEL (reference sequence). The DNA of the CDR3 is TGTGCCAGCAGCCGCCCCACTAGCGTGGTCGGGGAGCTGTTTTTT. This gives the protein CASSRPTSVVGELFF.